Reported below is one TCR beta chain. The target antigen is unknown. Germline V CDR1 and CDR2: SGHRS, YFSETQ. V lost 0 bases and J 1 base, leaving 11 bases between the germline ends. The CDR3 is 15 residues long. This entry is derived from a study of T-cell reconstitution after alpha-beta-depleted transplantation in children. Overall study results and limits: T-cell counts and diversity at one year following transplant were attributed mainly to newly produced T cells. About two months after transplant, alpha-beta T cells reportedly came from several hundred expanded graft clones.

Preparation of the TCRbeta library involved a method that used unique molecular identifiers. MiXCR, run by TCRdb on the PCR reads, gives a single entry per CDR3 protein. The sample has under 250,000 distinct CDR3 sequences, about 24% seen once; the top ten hold around 4.8%. Sequenced material: PBMCs, mostly from graft donor cells, taken 360 days after TCRalphabeta/CD19-depleted stem cell transplant. The chain links TRBV5-1 to TRBJ2-7; a possible D gene is TRBD2 (6 bases). This receptor was obtained from a female patient aged 2-9 years who had a stem cell transplant for congenital amegakaryocytic thrombocytopenia, so the T cells may come from the graft donor. CDR3 in amino acids: CASSLAGGESYEQYF. CDR3 nucleotides: TGCGCCAGCAGCTTGGCTGGCGGGGAGTCCTACGAGCAGTACTTC.